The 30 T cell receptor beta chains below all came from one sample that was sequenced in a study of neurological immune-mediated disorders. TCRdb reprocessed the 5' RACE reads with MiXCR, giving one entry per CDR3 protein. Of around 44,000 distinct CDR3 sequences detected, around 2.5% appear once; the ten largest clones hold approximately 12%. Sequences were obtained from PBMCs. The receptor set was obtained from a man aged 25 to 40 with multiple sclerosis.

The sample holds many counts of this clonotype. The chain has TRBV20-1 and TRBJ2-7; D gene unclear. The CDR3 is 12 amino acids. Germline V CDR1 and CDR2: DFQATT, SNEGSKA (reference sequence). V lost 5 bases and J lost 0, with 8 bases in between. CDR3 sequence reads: CSAEMGSYEQYF. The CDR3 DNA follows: TGCAGTGCTGAGATGGGCTCCTACGAGCAGTACTTC.

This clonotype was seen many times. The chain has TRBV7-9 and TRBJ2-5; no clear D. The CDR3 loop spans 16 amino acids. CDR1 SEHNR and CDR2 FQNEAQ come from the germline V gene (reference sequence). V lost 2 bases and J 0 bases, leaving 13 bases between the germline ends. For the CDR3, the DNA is TGTGCCAGCAGCTTAAGCGTTGGCGGAGACCAAGAGACCCAGTACTTC. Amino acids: CASSLSVGGDQETQYF. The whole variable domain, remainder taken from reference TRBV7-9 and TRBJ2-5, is DTGVSQNPRHKITKRGQNVTFRCDPISEHNRLYWYRQTLGQGPEFLTYFQNEAQLEKSRLLSDRFSAERPKGSFSTLEIQRTEQGDSAMYLCASSLSVGGDQETQYFGPGTRLLVL.

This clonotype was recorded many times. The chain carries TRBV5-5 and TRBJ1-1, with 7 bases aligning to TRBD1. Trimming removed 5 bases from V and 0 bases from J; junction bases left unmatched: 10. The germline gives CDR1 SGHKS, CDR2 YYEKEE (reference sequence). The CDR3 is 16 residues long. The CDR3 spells CASRLRGRQVNTEAFF. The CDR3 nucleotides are TGTGCCAGCAGATTGAGGGGGCGTCAGGTGAACACTGAAGCTTTCTTT.

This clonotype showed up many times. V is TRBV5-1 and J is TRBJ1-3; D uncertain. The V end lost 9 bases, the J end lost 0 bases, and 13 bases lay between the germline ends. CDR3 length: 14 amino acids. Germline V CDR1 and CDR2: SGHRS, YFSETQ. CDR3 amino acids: CATSQDPSGNTIYF. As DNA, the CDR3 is TGCGCCACCTCCCAAGACCCCTCTGGAAACACCATATATTTT.

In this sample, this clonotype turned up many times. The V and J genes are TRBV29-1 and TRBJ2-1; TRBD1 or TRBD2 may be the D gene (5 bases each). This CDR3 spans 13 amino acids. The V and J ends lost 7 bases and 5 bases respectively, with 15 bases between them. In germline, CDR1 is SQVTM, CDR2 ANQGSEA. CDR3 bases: TGCAGCGGTTCGGCAGGGAGAGACAATGAGCAGTTCTTC. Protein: CSGSAGRDNEQFF.

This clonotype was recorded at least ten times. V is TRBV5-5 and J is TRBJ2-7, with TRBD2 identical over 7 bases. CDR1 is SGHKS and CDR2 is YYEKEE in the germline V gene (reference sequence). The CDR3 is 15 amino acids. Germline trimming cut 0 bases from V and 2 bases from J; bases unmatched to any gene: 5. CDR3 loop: CASSLASSGTYEQYF. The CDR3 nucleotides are TGTGCCAGCAGCTTGGCGTCTAGCGGTACCTACGAGCAGTACTTC.

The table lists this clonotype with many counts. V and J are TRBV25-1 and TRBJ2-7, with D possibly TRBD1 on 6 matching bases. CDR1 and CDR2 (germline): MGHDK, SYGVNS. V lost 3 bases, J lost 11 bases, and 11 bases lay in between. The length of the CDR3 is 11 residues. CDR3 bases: TGTGCCAGCAGTGACATACAGGGAAAGTACTTC. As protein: CASSDIQGKYF.

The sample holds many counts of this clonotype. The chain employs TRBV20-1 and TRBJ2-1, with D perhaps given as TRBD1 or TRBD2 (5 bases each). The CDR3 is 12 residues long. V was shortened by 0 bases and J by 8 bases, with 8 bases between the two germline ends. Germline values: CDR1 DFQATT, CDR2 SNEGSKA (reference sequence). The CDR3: CSARETGHEQFF. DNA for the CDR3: TGCAGTGCTAGAGAAACGGGGCATGAGCAGTTCTTC.

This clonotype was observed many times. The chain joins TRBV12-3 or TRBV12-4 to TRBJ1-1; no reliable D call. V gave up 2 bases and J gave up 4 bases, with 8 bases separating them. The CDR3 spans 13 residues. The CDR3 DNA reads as TGTGCCAGCAGTTTAAGTGGGAGCACTGAAGCTTTCTTT. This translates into CASSLSGSTEAFF.

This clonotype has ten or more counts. CDR3 sequence: CAISEPGRSEKLFF. The DNA of the CDR3 is TGTGCCATCAGTGAACCAGGGAGGAGTGAAAAACTGTTTTTT. V gene TRBV10-3 combines with J gene TRBJ1-4, with a weak D call TRBD1 (5 bases). The CDR3 is 14 residues long. V shed 3 bases and J shed 7 bases, with 12 bases lying between them. Per germline, CDR1 ENHRY and CDR2 SYGVKD.

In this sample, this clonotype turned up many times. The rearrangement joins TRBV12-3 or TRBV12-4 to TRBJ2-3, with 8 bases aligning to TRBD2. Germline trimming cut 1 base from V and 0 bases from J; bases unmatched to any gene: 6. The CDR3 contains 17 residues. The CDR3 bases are TGTGCCAGCAGTTTAGTAATCGGACTAGCAAGCACAGATACGCAGTATTTT. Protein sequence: CASSLVIGLASTDTQYF.

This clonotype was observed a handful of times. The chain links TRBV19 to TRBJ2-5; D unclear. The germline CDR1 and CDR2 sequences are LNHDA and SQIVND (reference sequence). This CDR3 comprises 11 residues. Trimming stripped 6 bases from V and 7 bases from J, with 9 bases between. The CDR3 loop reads CASSPGGTQYF. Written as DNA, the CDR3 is TGTGCCAGTAGCCCGGGCGGGACCCAGTACTTC. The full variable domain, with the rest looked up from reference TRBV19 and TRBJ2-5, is DGGITQSPKYLFRKEGQNVTLSCEQNLNHDAMYWYRQDPGQGLRLIYYSQIVNDFQKGDIAEGYSVSREKKESFPLTVTSAQKNPTAFYLCASSPGGTQYFGPGTRLLVL.

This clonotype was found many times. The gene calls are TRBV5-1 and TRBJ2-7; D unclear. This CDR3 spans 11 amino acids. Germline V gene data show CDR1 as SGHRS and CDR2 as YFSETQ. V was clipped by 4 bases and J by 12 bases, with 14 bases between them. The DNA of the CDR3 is TGCGCCAGCAGCGCCGGACCTCTCCTGTACTTC. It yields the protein CASSAGPLLYF.

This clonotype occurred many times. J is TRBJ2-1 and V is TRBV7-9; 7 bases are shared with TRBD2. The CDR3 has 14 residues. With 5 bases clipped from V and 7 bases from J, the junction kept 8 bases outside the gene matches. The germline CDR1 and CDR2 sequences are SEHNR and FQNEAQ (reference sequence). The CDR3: CASSVSGLVNEQFF. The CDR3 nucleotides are TGTGCCAGCAGCGTTAGCGGACTAGTAAATGAGCAGTTCTTC.

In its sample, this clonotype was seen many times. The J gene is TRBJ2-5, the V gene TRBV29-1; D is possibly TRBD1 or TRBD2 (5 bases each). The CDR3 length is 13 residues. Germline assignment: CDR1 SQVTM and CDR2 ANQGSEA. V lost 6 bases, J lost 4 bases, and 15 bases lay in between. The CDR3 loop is CSVGLARPETQYF. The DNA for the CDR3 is TGCAGCGTGGGGCTAGCAAGGCCAGAGACCCAGTACTTC.

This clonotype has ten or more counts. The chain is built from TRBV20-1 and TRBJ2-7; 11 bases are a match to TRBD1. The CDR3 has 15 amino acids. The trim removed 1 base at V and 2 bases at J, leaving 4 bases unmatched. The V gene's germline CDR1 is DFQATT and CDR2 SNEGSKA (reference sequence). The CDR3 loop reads CSARVAGQGAYEQYF. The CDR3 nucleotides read TGCAGTGCTAGAGTAGCGGGACAGGGGGCCTACGAGCAGTACTTC.

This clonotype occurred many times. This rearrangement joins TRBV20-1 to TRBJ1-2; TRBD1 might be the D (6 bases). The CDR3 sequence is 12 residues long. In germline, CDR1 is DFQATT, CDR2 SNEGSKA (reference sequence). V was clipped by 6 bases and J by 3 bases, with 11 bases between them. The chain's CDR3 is CSALAGDYGYTF. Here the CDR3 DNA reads TGCAGTGCCCTGGCAGGGGACTATGGCTACACCTTC.

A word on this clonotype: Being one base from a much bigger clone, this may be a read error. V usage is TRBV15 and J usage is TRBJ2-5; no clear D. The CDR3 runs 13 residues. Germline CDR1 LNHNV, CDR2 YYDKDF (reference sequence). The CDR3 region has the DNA TGTGCCAACAGCAGAGACCAAAGGGAGACCCAGTACTTC. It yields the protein CANSRDQRETQYF.

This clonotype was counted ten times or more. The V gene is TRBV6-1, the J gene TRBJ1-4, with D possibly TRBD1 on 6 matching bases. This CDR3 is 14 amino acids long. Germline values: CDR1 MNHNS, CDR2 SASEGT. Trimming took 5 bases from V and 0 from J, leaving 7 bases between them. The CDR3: CASSRTATNEKLFF. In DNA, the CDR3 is TGTGCCAGCAGTCGGACAGCAACTAATGAAAAACTGTTTTTT.

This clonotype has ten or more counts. The DNA for the CDR3 is TGTGCCAGCAGTCGGGCATTACGTGGGGGATCCGGGGAGCTGTTTTTT. Protein product: CASSRALRGGSGELFF. This chain links TRBV6-4 with TRBJ2-2, with D perhaps assigned TRBD1 or TRBD2 (5 bases each). Trimming took off 5 bases at V and 6 bases at J, with 19 bases between the two ends. CDR3 length: 16 residues. Germline CDR1 is MRHNA and CDR2 is SNTAGT.

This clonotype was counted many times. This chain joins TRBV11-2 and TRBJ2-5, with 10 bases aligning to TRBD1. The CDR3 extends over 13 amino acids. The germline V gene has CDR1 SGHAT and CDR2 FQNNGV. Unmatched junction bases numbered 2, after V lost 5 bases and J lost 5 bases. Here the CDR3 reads CASSPDRGETQYF. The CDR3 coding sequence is TGTGCCAGCAGCCCGGACAGGGGGGAGACCCAGTACTTC.

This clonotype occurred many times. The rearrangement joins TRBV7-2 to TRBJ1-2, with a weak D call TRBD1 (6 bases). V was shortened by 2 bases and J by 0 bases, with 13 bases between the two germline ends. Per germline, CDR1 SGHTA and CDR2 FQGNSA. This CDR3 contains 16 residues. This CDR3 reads CASSLRTGNPNYGYTF. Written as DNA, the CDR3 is TGTGCCAGCAGCTTACGAACAGGGAACCCTAACTATGGCTACACCTTC.

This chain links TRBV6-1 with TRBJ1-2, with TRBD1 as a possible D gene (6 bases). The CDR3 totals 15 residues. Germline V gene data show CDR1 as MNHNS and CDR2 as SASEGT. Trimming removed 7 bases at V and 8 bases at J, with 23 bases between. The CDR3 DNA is TGTGCCAGCACGTCCTCGGGGGCTCTGGGACGCGGCTACACCTTC. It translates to CASTSSGALGRGYTF.

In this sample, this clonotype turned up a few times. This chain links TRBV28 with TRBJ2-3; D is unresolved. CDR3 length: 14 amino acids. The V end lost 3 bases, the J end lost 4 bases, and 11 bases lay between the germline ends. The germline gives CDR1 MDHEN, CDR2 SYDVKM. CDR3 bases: TGTGCCAGCAGTTTTGTCAGGCCGGCAGATACGCAGTATTTT. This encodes CASSFVRPADTQYF.

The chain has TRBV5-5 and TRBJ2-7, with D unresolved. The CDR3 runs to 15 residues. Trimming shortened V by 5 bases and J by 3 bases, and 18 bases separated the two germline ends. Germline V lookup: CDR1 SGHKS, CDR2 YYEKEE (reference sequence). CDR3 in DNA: TGTGCCAGCAGTTTGACACCCCTGGGAATCTACGAGCAGTACTTC. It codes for CASSLTPLGIYEQYF.

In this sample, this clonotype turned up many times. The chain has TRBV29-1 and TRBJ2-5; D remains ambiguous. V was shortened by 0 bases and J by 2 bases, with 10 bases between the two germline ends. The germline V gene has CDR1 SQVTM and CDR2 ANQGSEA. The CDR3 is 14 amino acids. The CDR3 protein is CSVEESRRQETQYF. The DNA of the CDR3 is TGCAGCGTTGAAGAAAGTCGGCGGCAAGAGACCCAGTACTTC.

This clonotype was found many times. CDR3 in DNA: TGTGCCAGCGGACTTCTCCGGGACTATGGCTACACCTTC. As protein: CASGLLRDYGYTF. The chain links TRBV28 to TRBJ1-2; D is unresolved. Germline-derived CDR1 and CDR2 are MDHEN and SYDVKM. The V gene lost 8 bases and the J gene lost 3 bases, with 13 bases spanning the gap. The length of the CDR3 is 13 residues.

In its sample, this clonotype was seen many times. CDR3 sequence reads: CASSPPLAGYDYEQYF. For the CDR3, the DNA is TGTGCCAGCTCACCACCCTTAGCGGGGTATGACTACGAGCAGTACTTC. The chain carries TRBV18 and TRBJ2-7; 8 bases map to TRBD2. CDR1 KGHSH and CDR2 LQKENI come from the germline V gene. The CDR3 contains 16 residues. Trimming removed 0 bases from V and 3 bases from J; junction bases left unmatched: 7.

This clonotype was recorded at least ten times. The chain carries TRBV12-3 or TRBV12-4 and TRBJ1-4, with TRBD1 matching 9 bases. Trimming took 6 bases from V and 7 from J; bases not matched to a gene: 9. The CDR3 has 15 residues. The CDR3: CASRENRDRVEKLFF. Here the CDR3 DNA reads TGTGCCAGCAGAGAAAATCGGGACAGGGTTGAAAAACTGTTTTTT.

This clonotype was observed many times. CDR3 sequence: CSASPQTETGNTIYF. In DNA form, the CDR3 reads TGCAGTGCTAGTCCGCAGACTGAGACTGGAAACACCATATATTTT. V is TRBV20-1 and J is TRBJ1-3, with D hard to call. Deletions cut 3 bases from V and 2 bases from J, with 14 bases between. Germline assignment: CDR1 DFQATT and CDR2 SNEGSKA (reference sequence). This CDR3 is 15 amino acids long.